This T cell receptor (beta chain) was sequenced during a study of OX40 agonist ivuxolimab in advanced cancers. Germline loops: CDR1 KGHSH, CDR2 LQKENI. The V gene end was trimmed by 1 base and the J gene end by 2 bases; junction bases not matched to a gene: 4. CDR3 size: 16 residues. Clones were sequenced by immunoSEQ multiplex PCR, and TCRdb holds only the in-frame ones, with some missing. The sample consists of around 38,000 clones, around 82% of them appearing once. The V and J genes are TRBV18 and TRBJ2-2, with 7 bases fitting TRBD1. The material was CD4+ or CD8+ T cells sorted from blood, obtained in a trial of the OX40 agonist ivuxolimab. The source is an adult with an advanced solid tumor such as melanoma, head and neck, liver or kidney cancer. CDR3 bases: TGTGCCAGCTCACCACAAAGACAGGGCAACACCGGGGAGCTGTTTTTT. This encodes CASSPQRQGNTGELFF. Drawing the rest from reference TRBV18 and TRBJ2-2, the complete variable domain is NAGVMQNPRHLVRRRGQEARLRCSPMKGHSHVYWYRQLPEEGLKFMVYLQKENIIDESGMPKERFSAEFPKEGPSILRIQQVVRGDSAAYFCASSPQRQGNTGELFFGEGSRLTVL.